This TCR beta chain was obtained from a study of T cell repertoires in cytomegalovirus infection. Across the study: CMV epitopes in the study were HLA-C-restricted (recently identified) and HLA-B-restricted (well studied). An indication of both CMV infection and matching HLA type came from public TCR beta signatures.

TCRdb re-called the reads through MiXCR, storing one row per CDR3 protein. This table has approximately 990,000 distinct CDR3 sequences, around 30% appearing once. Study conclusions and caveats: What dominated the ex vivo response were HLA-C-restricted CMV-specific TCR beta clonotypes. Carriage of CMV together with the relevant HLA was identifiable through cumulative public TCR beta family frequency.

The CDR3 totals 14 residues. The V and J ends lost 2 bases and 5 bases respectively, with 12 bases between them. Germline-derived CDR1 and CDR2 are MDHEN and SYDVKM. This clonotype was recorded a few times. What it binds is not known. The gene calls are TRBV28 and TRBJ1-1; weak D call: TRBD1 (6 bases). Specimen: cultured CD8+ T cells from PBMCs, collected from culture after CMV antigen stimulation. This TCR derives from a human donor in good health (CMV status not recorded). Some clones in this sample may be carry-over from other donors' samples. CDR3 sequence (DNA): TGTGCCAGCAGTTTAACAGGGTCAGAAACTGAAGCTTTCTTT. Translated: CASSLTGSETEAFF.